This TCR beta chain was profiled in a study of T cell changes during pregnancy in multiple sclerosis. The assay was immunoSEQ multiplex PCR, and TCRdb's table has in-frame clones only and misses some. The sample has just over 60,000 clones; roughly 90% are singletons. The germline gives CDR1 LNHNV, CDR2 YYDKDF (reference sequence). Between the trimmed V and J ends, which lost 2 bases and 2 bases, there was a span of 16 bases. The CDR3 totals 17 residues. The clonotype comes from a female donor in good health, enrolled as a control in a pregnancy study. J is TRBJ2-1 and V is TRBV15; D perhaps matches TRBD1 (5 bases). The sample consisted of peripheral blood, taken in the second trimester of pregnancy. The CDR3 here is CATSRIKTVSAYNEQFF. DNA for the CDR3: TGTGCCACCAGCAGAATCAAGACAGTATCGGCCTACAATGAGCAGTTCTTC.